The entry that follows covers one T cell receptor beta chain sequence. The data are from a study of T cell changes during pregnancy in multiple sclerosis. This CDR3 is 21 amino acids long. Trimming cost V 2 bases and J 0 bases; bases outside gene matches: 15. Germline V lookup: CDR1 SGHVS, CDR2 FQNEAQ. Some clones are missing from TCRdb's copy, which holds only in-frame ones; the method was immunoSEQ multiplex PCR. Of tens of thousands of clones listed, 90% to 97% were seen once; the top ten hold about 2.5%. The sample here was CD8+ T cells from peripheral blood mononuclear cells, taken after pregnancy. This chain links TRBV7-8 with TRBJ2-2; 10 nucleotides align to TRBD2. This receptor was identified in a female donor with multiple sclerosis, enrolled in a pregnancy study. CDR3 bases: TGTGCCAGCAGCTTACGTATGGGTACTAGCGGGGCTAGGACGAACACCGGGGAGCTGTTTTTT. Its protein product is CASSLRMGTSGARTNTGELFF.